Presented here are 5 T cell receptor beta chains from one specimen sequenced in a study of post-analysis software for immune sequencing data (dated by TCRdb to 2013 to 2016). General conclusions and limits of the study: Significantly higher frequencies in patients than in controls were found for about five TRBV segments, including TRBV5-6, TRBV5-1 and TRBV20-1.

The library came from PCR. TCRdb records Illumina HiSeq 2500 as the sequencer. Unique molecular identifiers were incorporated into TCR beta cDNA libraries to reduce PCR and sequencing biases. The raw public reads went through TCRdb reprocessing: fastp at Q25, MiXCR clone calling, in-frame beta chains kept. Under each unique CDR3 protein, matching rows form one entry showing the most common genes and DNA. The sample has fewer than 550,000 distinct CDR3 sequences on record, under 40% of them singletons. The ten largest clones take up 5% to 6% of the sample. Their antigen targets remain unknown. Sequences were obtained from blood. These receptors originate from a girl aged 2 to 17 with multiple sclerosis.

Ten or more counts support this clonotype. The chain has TRBV7-9 and TRBJ1-2; D is unresolved. The germline V gene encodes CDR1 SEHNR and CDR2 FQNEAQ (reference sequence). V lost 2 bases and J 1 base, leaving 14 bases between the germline ends. This CDR3 comprises 16 residues. CDR3 in DNA: TGTGCCAGCAGCTTAACCCGGACTCCTCATAACTATGGCTACACCTTC. This gives the protein CASSLTRTPHNYGYTF.

In this sample, this clonotype turned up once. The chain recombines TRBV7-9 with TRBJ1-4, with TRBD1 as a possible D gene (5 bases). Trimming pared 5 bases from V and 8 bases from J, leaving 15 bases between. Germline CDR1 and CDR2: SEHNR and FQNEAQ (reference sequence). There are 14 residues in the CDR3. The DNA for the CDR3 is TGTGCCAGCAGCCTTCGGGACTTTTCCGAAAAACTGTTTTTT. The encoded protein is CASSLRDFSEKLFF.

The chain carries TRBV6-6 and TRBJ2-4; the D gene is possibly TRBD1 (6 bases). Trimming stripped 7 bases from V and 7 bases from J, with 17 bases between. The CDR3 loop spans 14 amino acids. Germline-derived CDR1 and CDR2 are MNHNY and SVGAGI (reference sequence). CDR3 bases: TGTGCCAGCAAAACAGGGAGAGCAAGGAACATTCAGTACTTC. Encoded protein: CASKTGRARNIQYF.

This clonotype was detected many times. The chain employs TRBV9 and TRBJ2-3, with unresolved D. The length of the CDR3 is 15 residues. V was cut by 0 bases and J by 0 bases, with 8 bases left in between. CDR1 SGDLS and CDR2 YYNGEE come from the germline V gene. The CDR3 DNA follows: TGTGCCAGCAGCGTAGGGGTAGACAGCACAGATACGCAGTATTTT. This translates into CASSVGVDSTDTQYF.

This clonotype was detected many times. The chain uses TRBV29-1 and TRBJ2-3; no firm D call. CDR3 length: 15 amino acids. Trimming left V 0 bases short and J 0 bases short, with 10 bases between. Germline V lookup: CDR1 SQVTM, CDR2 ANQGSEA. This CDR3 is CSVEDLAASTDTQYF. The CDR3 DNA reads TGCAGCGTTGAAGATCTGGCAGCTAGCACAGATACGCAGTATTTT.